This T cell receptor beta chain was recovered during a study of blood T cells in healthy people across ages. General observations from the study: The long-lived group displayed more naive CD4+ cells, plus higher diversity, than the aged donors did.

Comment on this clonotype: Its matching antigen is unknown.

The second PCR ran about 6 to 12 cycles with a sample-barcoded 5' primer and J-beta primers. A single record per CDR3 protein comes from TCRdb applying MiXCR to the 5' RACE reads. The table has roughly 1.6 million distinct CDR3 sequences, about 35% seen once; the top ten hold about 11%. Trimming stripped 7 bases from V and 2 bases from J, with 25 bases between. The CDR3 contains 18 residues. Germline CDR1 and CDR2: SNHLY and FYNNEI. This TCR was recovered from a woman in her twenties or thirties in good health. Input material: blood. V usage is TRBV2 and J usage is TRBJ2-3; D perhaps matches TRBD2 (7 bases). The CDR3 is CASKKLGPVGGPTDTQYF. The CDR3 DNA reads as TGTGCCAGCAAGAAGCTAGGTCCGGTGGGGGGGCCCACAGATACGCAGTATTTT.